These 29 T cell receptor beta chains were sequenced from one sample in a study of T cell clonality in common variable immunodeficiency. Measured with immunoSEQ multiplex PCR; TCRdb has only the in-frame clones, and not every one. The repertoire consists of tens of thousands of clones, none detected only once. The sequenced material came from peripheral blood mononuclear cells. The receptors here all came from a person aged 18 to 75 in good health.

This clone appeared many times. Read data end 3 residues before the CDR3 end; the end is taken from the germline J gene. The chain carries TRBV29-1 and TRBJ1-2; 8 bases line up with TRBD1. This CDR3 has 13 amino acids. V dropped 7 bases and J dropped 2; count of bases not matched to a gene: 6. CDR1 SQVTM and CDR2 ANQGSEA come from the germline V gene. The DNA read from the CDR3 is TGCAGCGCCGGACAGGGCCTAAACTATGGC. It is translated as CSAGQGLNYG. The whole CDR3 region reads CSAGQGLNYGYTF.

A note on this clone: The CDR3 is cut off 3 residues early in the read; its end comes from the germline J gene. The chain employs TRBV7-9 and TRBJ2-2; D not resolved. The CDR3 runs to 15 residues. The germline gives CDR1 SEHNR, CDR2 FQNEAQ (reference sequence). The CDR3 here is CASSLALEFAEKLFF. CDR3 bases read: TGTGCCAGCAGCTTAGCATTAGAGTTCGCGGAAAAG.

This clone was counted at least ten times. Read data end 3 residues before the CDR3 end; the end is taken from the germline J gene. The V call is TRBV20-1, the J call TRBJ2-7; 8 nucleotides agree with TRBD2. The germline V gene has CDR1 DFQATT and CDR2 SNEGSKA (reference sequence). J gave up 0 bases and V 3 bases, and 7 bases lay outside the gene matches. This CDR3 is built from 15 residues. Partial CDR3 DNA: TGCAGTGCTAGTATGAGCGGGGGAGTCTCCTACGAG. As protein: CSASMSGGVSYE. The complete CDR3 protein is CSASMSGGVSYEQYF.

Many counts were recorded for this clone. Coverage ceases 3 residues before the CDR3 finishes, and the germline J gene fills in the end. The chain links TRBV20-1 to TRBJ2-3; perhaps D is TRBD1 or TRBD2 (5 bases each). Germline loops: CDR1 DFQATT, CDR2 SNEGSKA (reference sequence). This CDR3 region has 14 residues. V was cut by 3 bases and J by 1 base, with 11 bases left in between. The DNA read from the CDR3 is TGCAGTGCTAGGAGGGGTGAGGGCACAGATACG. Its translation is CSARRGEGTDT. In full, the CDR3 is CSARRGEGTDTQYF.

This clone was recorded many times. The read ends 3 residues before the CDR3 terminus; that terminus is restored from the germline J gene. This sequence joins TRBV7-2 and TRBJ2-5; D unclear. The CDR3 sequence is 13 residues long. Trimming took off 1 base at V and 4 bases at J, with 7 bases between the two ends. Per germline, CDR1 SGHTA and CDR2 FQGNSA. Incomplete CDR3 DNA: TGTGCCAGCAGCTTAGAGGCTCGAGAGACC. Translating it yields CASSLEARET. The whole CDR3 sequence reads CASSLEARETQYF.

At least ten counts were recorded for this clone. The read ends 3 residues before the CDR3 terminus; that terminus is restored from the germline J gene. This chain uses TRBV28 with TRBJ2-7; weak D call: TRBD1 (5 bases). Trimming took 1 base from V and 1 from J, leaving 14 bases between them. Germline loops: CDR1 MDHEN, CDR2 SYDVKM. This CDR3 region has 16 residues. The sequenced CDR3 bases are TGTGCCAGCAGTTTATCTCACCTGGACAATTCCTACGAG. Translation: CASSLSHLDNSYE. From start to end, the CDR3 is CASSLSHLDNSYEQYF.

This clone has ten or more counts. Coverage ceases 3 residues before the CDR3 finishes, and the germline J gene fills in the end. This chain joins TRBV20-1 and TRBJ2-7; the D gene is possibly TRBD2 (6 bases). V lost 0 bases to trimming and J lost 0 bases, with 9 bases between them. CDR1 DFQATT and CDR2 SNEGSKA come from the germline V gene (reference sequence). The CDR3 length is 14 residues. CDR3: CSARDFGGSYEQYF. The CDR3 bases that were read are TGCAGTGCTAGAGATTTCGGGGGCTCCTACGAG.

This clone was counted many times. The read halts 3 residues ahead of the CDR3 end, with the missing end drawn from the germline J gene. The V and J genes are TRBV7-3 and TRBJ2-7, with D possibly being TRBD2 (6 bases). The germline V gene has CDR1 SGHTA and CDR2 FQGTGA. The CDR3 runs to 14 residues. V lost 3 bases and J 0 bases, leaving 9 bases between the germline ends. Incomplete CDR3 DNA: TGTGCCAGCAGCTTGGGGGGTGGCTCCTACGAG. The encoded protein is CASSLGGGSYE. The entire CDR3 protein is CASSLGGGSYEQYF.

This clone was recorded at least ten times. The read ends 3 residues before the CDR3 terminus; that terminus is restored from the germline J gene. V gene TRBV4-1 combines with J gene TRBJ2-1; 9 bases line up with TRBD1. From germline, CDR1 is MGHRA and CDR2 YSYEKL. The V and J ends lost 5 bases and 6 bases, in that order; junction bases with no gene match: 11. The CDR3 has 16 residues. The CDR3 bases that were read are TGCGCCAGCAGCTCCCGAGACAGGGGGAGTACCAATGAG. Translated, it gives CASSSRDRGSTNE. The whole CDR3 sequence reads CASSSRDRGSTNEQFF.

This clone was detected a few times. The read ends 3 residues shy of where the CDR3 ends; the end is completed using the germline J gene. The chain combines TRBV11-2 with TRBJ2-2; D is undetermined. CDR3 length: 14 amino acids. The germline V gene encodes CDR1 SGHAT and CDR2 FQNNGV. Trimming stripped 1 base from V and 6 bases from J, with 9 bases between. The covered CDR3 bases are TGTGCCAGCAGCTTAGGAAAGGTTTCCGGGGAG. Residues: CASSLGKVSGE. The whole CDR3 protein reads CASSLGKVSGELFF. Supplemented by reference TRBV11-2 and TRBJ2-2, the full variable domain reads EAGVAQSPRYKIIEKRQSVAFWCNPISGHATLYWYQQILGQGPKLLIQFQNNGVVDDSQLPKDRFSAERLKGVDSTLKIQPAKLEDSAVYLCASSLGKVSGELFFGEGSRLTVL.

A few counts support this clone. The sequence runs out 3 residues before the end of the CDR3; the remainder is reconstructed from the germline J gene. V is TRBV5-1 and J is TRBJ2-5, with D hard to call. The CDR3 is 11 residues long. Germline CDR1 reads SGHRS; CDR2 reads YFSETQ. V lost 1 base to trimming and J lost 5 bases, with 3 bases between them. The CDR3 here is CASSLRETQYF. The CDR3 bases that were read are TGCGCCAGCAGCTTGCGGGAGACC.

This clone was seen many times. The read ends 3 residues before the CDR3 terminus; that terminus is restored from the germline J gene. V gene TRBV7-9 combines with J gene TRBJ1-2, with a weak D call TRBD1 (5 bases). The CDR3 is made up of 14 amino acids. The ends were cut back, 5 bases at V and 0 bases at J, with 10 bases in the middle. CDR1 and CDR2 (germline): SEHNR, FQNEAQ (reference sequence). This CDR3 is CASSAGGANYGYTF. The part of the CDR3 DNA that was read is TGTGCCAGCAGCGCCGGGGGGGCTAACTATGGC.

This clone turned up a few times. At one of its ends the junction is not consistent with the germline gene, which may arise from a read error. The read comes to an end 3 residues before the CDR3 does, leaving the germline J gene to fill in the end. J is TRBJ2-1 and V is TRBV19; weak D call: TRBD2 (5 bases). The CDR3 contains 15 residues. Germline V lookup: CDR1 LNHDA, CDR2 SQIVND (reference sequence). CDR3 DNA (partial): TGTGCCAATAGTATGCCGGGGAGCTCCTACAATGAG. This encodes CANSMPGSSYNE. The complete CDR3 sequence is CANSMPGSSYNEQFF.

This clone was detected many times. The CDR3 is cut off 3 residues early in the read; its end comes from the germline J gene. The chain combines TRBV7-6 with TRBJ2-2, with TRBD2 as a possible D gene (6 bases). Looked up from germline, CDR1 is SGHVS and CDR2 is FNYEAQ. The CDR3 consists of 16 residues. V lost 5 bases, J lost 5 bases, and 18 bases lay in between. The CDR3 sequence is CASSRWGERLTGELFF. The sequenced part of the CDR3 DNA is TGTGCCAGCAGCCGCTGGGGGGAGCGGCTGACCGGGGAG.

Remarks on this clone: One end of the junction does not line up with germline, which may come from a read error. The read is 3 residues too short to cover the CDR3 end, so that end is filled in from the germline J gene. The chain carries TRBV20-1 and TRBJ1-5; 7 bases are shared with TRBD1. The germline gives CDR1 DFQATT, CDR2 SNEGSKA (reference sequence). The CDR3 has 19 amino acids. CDR3 region: CSASHQRQGGTYSSQPQHF. Partial CDR3 DNA: TGCAGTGCTAGCCACCAAAGACAGGGAGGGACCTATAGCAGTCAGCCC.

This clone was observed at least ten times. The DNA ends 3 residues before the CDR3 does, and the rest of the CDR3 is filled in from the germline J gene. The chain has TRBV7-2 and TRBJ2-7; D call uncertain. The CDR3 extends over 12 amino acids. CDR1 is SGHTA, CDR2 FQGNSA, per germline. Trimming left V 7 bases short and J 6 bases short, with 13 bases between. CDR3 DNA (partial): TGTGCCAGCACCGTAAGGGTAGGCGAG. Residues: CASTVRVGE. The whole CDR3 reads CASTVRVGEQYF.

On this clone itself: The read comes to an end 3 residues before the CDR3 does, leaving the germline J gene to fill in the end. The chain carries TRBV5-1 and TRBJ2-7; perhaps TRBD1 as D (7 bases). Germline CDR1 reads SGHRS; CDR2 reads YFSETQ. V was clipped by 1 base and J by 4 bases, with 24 bases between them. The CDR3 is 18 residues long. The part of the CDR3 DNA that was read is TGCGCCAGCAGCTTGCATGGGGCGCGGGGCAGGGGGACTTACGAG. Residues: CASSLHGARGRGTYE. The complete CDR3 reads CASSLHGARGRGTYEQYF.

In the case of this clone: The read halts 3 residues ahead of the CDR3 end, with the missing end drawn from the germline J gene. V is TRBV18 and J is TRBJ1-1; D not resolved. Germline V lookup: CDR1 KGHSH, CDR2 LQKENI. Between the trimmed V and J ends, which lost 1 base and 2 bases, there was a span of 5 bases. The CDR3 has 13 residues. The covered CDR3 bases are TGTGCCAGCTCACCACAACAAAACACTGAA. Translation gives CASSPQQNTE. The entire CDR3 sequence reads CASSPQQNTEAFF.

As to this clone: Read sequence stops 3 residues before the CDR3 end, and the germline J gene provides the missing end. The gene calls are TRBV7-3 and TRBJ2-3, with D perhaps matching TRBD1 (6 bases). This CDR3 comprises 15 residues. CDR1 and CDR2 from the germline V gene are SGHTA and FQGTGA. Incomplete CDR3 DNA: TGTGCCAGCAGCATGGGGGCCCAGGAAGGAGAGACG. Its protein is CASSMGAQEGET. The full CDR3 reads CASSMGAQEGETQYF.

This clone appeared a few times. The CDR3 goes on 3 residues after the read ends, and that part is filled in from the germline J gene. The chain is built from TRBV7-8 and TRBJ2-3; 10 nucleotides agree with TRBD2. The CDR3 is 15 amino acids. The junction had 7 bases not matched to a gene; V was cut back by 5 bases and J by 5 bases. The germline CDR1 and CDR2 sequences are SGHVS and FQNEAQ. Incomplete CDR3 DNA: TGTGCCAGCAGCCAGAGGACTAGCGGCAAAGATACG. Its protein is CASSQRTSGKDT. The whole CDR3 protein is CASSQRTSGKDTQYF.

On this clone: The read ends 3 residues before the CDR3 terminus; that terminus is restored from the germline J gene. The chain recombines TRBV2 with TRBJ1-1; 7 bases align to TRBD1. The ends lost 7 bases at V and 4 bases at J; junction bases unmatched: 12. The germline V gene has CDR1 SNHLY and CDR2 FYNNEI. The CDR3 runs 15 residues. The CDR3: CASKVQGISVTEAFF. The part of the CDR3 DNA that was read is TGTGCCAGCAAGGTACAGGGGATTTCGGTCACTGAA. Complete variable domain (other parts from reference TRBV2 and TRBJ1-1): EPEVTQTPSHQVTQMGQEVILRCVPISNHLYFYWYRQILGQKVEFLVSFYNNEISEKSEIFDDQFSVERPDGSNFTLKIRSTKLEDSAMYFCASKVQGISVTEAFFGQGTRLTVV.

This clone was found many times. The CDR3 extends 3 residues past the end of the read, so its final part is completed from the germline J gene. The chain uses TRBV13 and TRBJ2-7; TRBD1 aligns across 9 bases. The germline V gene has CDR1 PRHDT and CDR2 FYEKMQ (reference sequence). The CDR3 runs 15 residues. V lost 5 bases and J lost 6; bases outside the gene matches: 11. The CDR3 reads CASSPNGQGNIEQYF. The CDR3 DNA, read in part, is TGTGCCAGCAGCCCTAACGGACAGGGGAATATCGAG.

A remark on this clone: The read ends 3 residues before the CDR3 terminus; that terminus is restored from the germline J gene. This chain uses TRBV7-9 with TRBJ1-2; no firm D call. The CDR3 has 11 residues. CDR1 is SEHNR, CDR2 FQNEAQ, per germline (reference sequence). The CDR3 DNA, read in part, is TGTGCCAGCAGCTTAGCAGACAGC. It is translated as CASSLADS. The full-length CDR3 reads as CASSLADSYTF. The full variable domain, with the rest looked up from reference TRBV7-9 and TRBJ1-2, is DTGVSQNPRHKITKRGQNVTFRCDPISEHNRLYWYRQTLGQGPEFLTYFQNEAQLEKSRLLSDRFSAERPKGSFSTLEIQRTEQGDSAMYLCASSLADSYTFGSGTRLTVV.

Comments on this clone: The DNA ends 3 residues before the CDR3 does, and the rest of the CDR3 is filled in from the germline J gene. The chain recombines TRBV18 with TRBJ1-1; D is ambiguous. Per germline, CDR1 KGHSH and CDR2 LQKENI. V was shortened by 3 bases and J by 7 bases, with 6 bases between the two germline ends. The CDR3 is 11 residues long. The CDR3 here is CASSPAVEAFF. The DNA read from the CDR3 is TGTGCCAGCTCACCGGCGGTTGAA.

This clone was counted many times. The junction and the germline gene differ at one end; a read error may be behind it. The read halts 3 residues ahead of the CDR3 end, with the missing end drawn from the germline J gene. V gene TRBV6-1 combines with J gene TRBJ1-2, with 7 bases identical to TRBD1. Germline V gives CDR1 MNHNS, CDR2 SASEGT. This CDR3 is built from 13 residues. The CDR3 region is CASSEGTAYVYTF. The sequenced CDR3 bases are TGTGCCAGCAGTGAGGGGACAGCTTATGTC.

About this clone itself: The read ends 3 residues early relative to the CDR3; the germline J gene fills the gap. The chain recombines TRBV6-2 or TRBV6-3 with TRBJ1-5; D call uncertain. The CDR3 is 17 residues long. The germline CDR1 and CDR2 sequences are MNHEY and SVGEGT. The V end was cut by 3 bases, the J end by 3 bases, with 18 bases between. The CDR3 bases that were read are TGTGCCAGCAGTTATTCGTTTGGCAGGTCTAACAATCAGCCC. Its protein product is CASSYSFGRSNNQP. Given in full, the CDR3 is CASSYSFGRSNNQPQHF.

In the case of this clone: The CDR3 end lies 3 residues beyond the end of the read and is filled in from the germline J gene. The chain has TRBV19 and TRBJ2-3; 11 bases map to TRBD2. Trimming took 6 bases from V and 8 from J; bases not matched to a gene: 7. CDR1 is LNHDA, CDR2 SQIVND, per germline (reference sequence). The CDR3 length is 14 residues. Incomplete CDR3 DNA: TGTGCCAGTAGCCCGCACACTAGCGGGGGTACG. Translation gives CASSPHTSGGT. The whole CDR3 sequence reads CASSPHTSGGTQYF.

The part of the CDR3 DNA that was read is TGTGCCAGCAGCTTGAGGGGACAGAGCGATCAGCCC. Translating gives CASSLRGQSDQP. The whole CDR3 protein reads CASSLRGQSDQPQHF. The chain combines TRBV5-5 with TRBJ1-5, with TRBD1 matching over 7 bases. The read gets to within 3 residues of the CDR3 end, and the germline J gene fills in the rest. The CDR3 extends over 15 amino acids. In germline, CDR1 is SGHKS, CDR2 YYEKEE (reference sequence). The J segment lost 5 bases and the V segment lost 1 base, leaving 6 bases of the junction unmatched.

This clone was observed many times. The read stops 3 residues short of the end of the CDR3; the missing end is completed from the germline J gene. V gene TRBV18 combines with J gene TRBJ2-7; 8 bases align to TRBD1. This CDR3 has 15 amino acids. Germline V gives CDR1 KGHSH, CDR2 LQKENI. The V and J ends lost 4 bases and 4 bases, in that order; junction bases with no gene match: 9. The covered CDR3 bases are TGTGCCAGCTCACATTCGGGACAGGAGCATTACGAG. Translating gives CASSHSGQEHYE. In full, the CDR3 is CASSHSGQEHYEQYF.